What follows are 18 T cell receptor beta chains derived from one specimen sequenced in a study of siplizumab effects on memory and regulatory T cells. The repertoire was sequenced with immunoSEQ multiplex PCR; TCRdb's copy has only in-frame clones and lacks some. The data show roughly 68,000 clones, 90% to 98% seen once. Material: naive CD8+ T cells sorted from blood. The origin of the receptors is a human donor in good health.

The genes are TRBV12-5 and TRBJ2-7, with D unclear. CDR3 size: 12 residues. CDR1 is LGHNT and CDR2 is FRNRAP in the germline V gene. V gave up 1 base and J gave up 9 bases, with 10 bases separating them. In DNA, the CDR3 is TGTGCTAGTGGTTTGGCTTCAGGTCCGCAGTACTTC. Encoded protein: CASGLASGPQYF.

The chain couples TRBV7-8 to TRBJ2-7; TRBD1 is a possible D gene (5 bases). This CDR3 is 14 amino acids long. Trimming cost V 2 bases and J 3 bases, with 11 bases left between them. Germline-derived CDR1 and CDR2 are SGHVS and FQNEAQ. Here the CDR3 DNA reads TGTGCCAGCAGCTTATTAGGGGTTGTCTACGAGCAGTACTTC. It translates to CASSLLGVVYEQYF.

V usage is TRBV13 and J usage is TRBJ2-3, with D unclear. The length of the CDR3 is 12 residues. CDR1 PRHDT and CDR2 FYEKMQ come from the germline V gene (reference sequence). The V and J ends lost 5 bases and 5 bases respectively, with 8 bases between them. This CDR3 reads CASSPMGDTQYF. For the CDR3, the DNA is TGTGCCAGCAGCCCCATGGGAGATACGCAGTATTTT. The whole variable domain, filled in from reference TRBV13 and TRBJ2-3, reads AAGVIQSPRHLIKEKRETATLKCYPIPRHDTVYWYQQGPGQDPQFLISFYEKMQSDKGSIPDRFSAQQFSDYHSELNMSSLELGDSALYFCASSPMGDTQYFGPGTRLTVL.

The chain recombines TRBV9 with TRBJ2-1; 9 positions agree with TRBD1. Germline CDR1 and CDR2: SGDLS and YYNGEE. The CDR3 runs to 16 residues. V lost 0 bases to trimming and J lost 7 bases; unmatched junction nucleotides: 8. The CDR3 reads CASSVGTGGAENEQFF. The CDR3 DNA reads TGTGCCAGCAGCGTAGGAACAGGGGGCGCAGAGAATGAGCAGTTCTTC.

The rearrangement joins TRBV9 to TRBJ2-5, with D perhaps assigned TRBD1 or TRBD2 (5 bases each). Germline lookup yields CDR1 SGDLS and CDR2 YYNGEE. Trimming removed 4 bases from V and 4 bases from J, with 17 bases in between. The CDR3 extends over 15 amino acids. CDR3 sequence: CASSLGQPRGETQYF. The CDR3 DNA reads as TGTGCCAGCAGCCTAGGACAACCGAGGGGAGAGACCCAGTACTTC.

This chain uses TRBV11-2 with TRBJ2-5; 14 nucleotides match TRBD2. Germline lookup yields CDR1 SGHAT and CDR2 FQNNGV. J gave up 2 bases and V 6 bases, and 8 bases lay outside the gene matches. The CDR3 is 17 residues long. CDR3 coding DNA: TGTGCCAGCAGTAAAAAGGGACTAGCGGGGGATCAAGAGACCCAGTACTTC. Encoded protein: CASSKKGLAGDQETQYF.

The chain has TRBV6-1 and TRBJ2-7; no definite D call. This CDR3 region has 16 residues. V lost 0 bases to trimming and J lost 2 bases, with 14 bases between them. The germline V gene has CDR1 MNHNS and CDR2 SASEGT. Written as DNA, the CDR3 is TGTGCCAGCAGTGAAGCGGTGACGAGCGCTACCTACGAGCAGTACTTC. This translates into CASSEAVTSATYEQYF.

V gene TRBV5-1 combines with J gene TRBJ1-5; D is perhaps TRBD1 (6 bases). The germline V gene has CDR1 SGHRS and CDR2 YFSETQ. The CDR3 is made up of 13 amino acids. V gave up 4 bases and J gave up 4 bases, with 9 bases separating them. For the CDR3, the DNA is TGCGCCAGCAGCATGGACAGAAATCAGCCCCAGCATTTT. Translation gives CASSMDRNQPQHF. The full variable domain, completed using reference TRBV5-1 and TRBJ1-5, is KAGVTQTPRYLIKTRGQQVTLSCSPISGHRSVSWYQQTPGQGLQFLFEYFSETQRNKGNFPGRFSGRQFSNSRSEMNVSTLELGDSALYLCASSMDRNQPQHFGDGTRLSIL.

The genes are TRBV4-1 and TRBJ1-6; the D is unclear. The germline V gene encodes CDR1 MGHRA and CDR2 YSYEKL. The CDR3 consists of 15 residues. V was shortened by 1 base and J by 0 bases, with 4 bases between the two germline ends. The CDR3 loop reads CASSQGSSYNSPLHF. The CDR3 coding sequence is TGCGCCAGCAGCCAAGGGAGCTCCTATAATTCACCCCTCCACTTT.

This CDR3 reads CASSFADDSNYGYTF. CDR3 nucleotides: TGTGCCAGCAGTTTCGCCGACGACAGTAACTATGGCTACACCTTC. This chain connects TRBV28 to TRBJ1-2; D might be TRBD1 (5 bases). Trimming stripped 3 bases from V and 1 base from J, with 12 bases between. The CDR3 loop spans 15 amino acids. Looked up from germline, CDR1 is MDHEN and CDR2 is SYDVKM.

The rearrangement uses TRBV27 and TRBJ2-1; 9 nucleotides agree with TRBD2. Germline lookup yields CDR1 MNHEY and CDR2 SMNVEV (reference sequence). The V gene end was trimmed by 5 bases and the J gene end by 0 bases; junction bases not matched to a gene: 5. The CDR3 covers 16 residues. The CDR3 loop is CASSVRGGLSYNEQFF. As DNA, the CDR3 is TGTGCCAGCAGTGTGCGGGGGGGGCTCTCCTACAATGAGCAGTTCTTC.

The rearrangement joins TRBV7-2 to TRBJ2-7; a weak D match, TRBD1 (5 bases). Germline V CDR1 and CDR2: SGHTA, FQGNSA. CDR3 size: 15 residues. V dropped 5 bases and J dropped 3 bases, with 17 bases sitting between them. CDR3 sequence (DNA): TGTGCCAGCAGCCCAGGGCTAGAGAATTTCTACGAGCAGTACTTC. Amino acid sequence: CASSPGLENFYEQYF. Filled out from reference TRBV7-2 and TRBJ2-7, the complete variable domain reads GAGVSQSPSNKVTEKGKDVELRCDPISGHTALYWYRQSLGQGLEFLIYFQGNSAPDKSGLPSDRFSAERTGGSVSTLTIQRTQQEDSAVYLCASSPGLENFYEQYFGPGTRLTVT.

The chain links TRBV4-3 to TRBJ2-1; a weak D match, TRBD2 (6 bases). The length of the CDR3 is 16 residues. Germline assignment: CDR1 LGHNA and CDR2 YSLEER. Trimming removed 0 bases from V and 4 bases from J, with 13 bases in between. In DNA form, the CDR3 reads TGCGCCAGCAGCCAAGATGGTTCGGGACTGTACAATGAGCAGTTCTTC. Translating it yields CASSQDGSGLYNEQFF.

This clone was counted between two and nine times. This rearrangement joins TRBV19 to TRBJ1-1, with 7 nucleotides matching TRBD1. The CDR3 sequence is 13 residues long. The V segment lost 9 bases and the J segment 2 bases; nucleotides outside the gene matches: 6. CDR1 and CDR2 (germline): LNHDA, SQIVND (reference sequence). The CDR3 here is CASTRTGNTEAFF. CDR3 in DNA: TGTGCCAGCACCCGGACAGGAAACACTGAAGCTTTCTTT. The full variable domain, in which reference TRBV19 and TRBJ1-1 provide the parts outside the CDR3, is DGGITQSPKYLFRKEGQNVTLSCEQNLNHDAMYWYRQDPGQGLRLIYYSQIVNDFQKGDIAEGYSVSREKKESFPLTVTSAQKNPTAFYLCASTRTGNTEAFFGQGTRLTVV.

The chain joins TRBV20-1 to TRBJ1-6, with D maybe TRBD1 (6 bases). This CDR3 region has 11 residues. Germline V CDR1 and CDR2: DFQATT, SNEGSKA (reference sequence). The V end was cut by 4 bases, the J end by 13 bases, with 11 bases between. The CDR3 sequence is CSATTGTPLHF. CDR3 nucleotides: TGCAGTGCTACAACAGGGACCCCCCTCCACTTT.

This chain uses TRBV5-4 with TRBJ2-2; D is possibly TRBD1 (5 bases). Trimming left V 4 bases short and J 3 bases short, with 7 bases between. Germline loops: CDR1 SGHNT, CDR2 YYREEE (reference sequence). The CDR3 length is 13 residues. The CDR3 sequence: CASSPTDTGELFF. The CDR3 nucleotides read TGTGCCAGCAGCCCGACAGACACCGGGGAGCTGTTTTTT.

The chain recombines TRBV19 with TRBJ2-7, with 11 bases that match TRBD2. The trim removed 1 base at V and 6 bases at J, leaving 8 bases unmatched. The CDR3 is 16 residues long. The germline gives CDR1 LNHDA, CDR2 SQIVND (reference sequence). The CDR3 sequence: CASSIGAGLAGSEQYF. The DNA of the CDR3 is TGTGCCAGTAGTATAGGTGCCGGACTAGCGGGCTCCGAGCAGTACTTC. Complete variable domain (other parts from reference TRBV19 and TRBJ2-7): DGGITQSPKYLFRKEGQNVTLSCEQNLNHDAMYWYRQDPGQGLRLIYYSQIVNDFQKGDIAEGYSVSREKKESFPLTVTSAQKNPTAFYLCASSIGAGLAGSEQYFGPGTRLTVT.

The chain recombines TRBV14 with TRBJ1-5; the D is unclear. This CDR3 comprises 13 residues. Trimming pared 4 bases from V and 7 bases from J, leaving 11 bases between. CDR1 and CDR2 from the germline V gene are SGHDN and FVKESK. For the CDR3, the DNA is TGTGCCAGCAGCCCGTCTTTAAACCAGCCCCAGCATTTT. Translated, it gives CASSPSLNQPQHF.